Listed below are T cell receptor beta chains from one sample, sequenced in a study of T cells after yellow fever vaccination. MiXCR was run by TCRdb on the 5' RACE reads, yielding one entry per CDR3 protein. Among about 360,000 distinct CDR3 sequences listed, 6% to 8% were seen once. The input for sequencing was PBMCs, taken 5 days after the yellow fever booster vaccination. These receptors were obtained from a man aged 25-45 years who received the YFV17D yellow fever vaccine. Each CDR3 is given with its conserved first and last residue. D genes are given only for firm matches. Part of the rows lack a size; the others show once, few, many or a class for expanded clones.

len: 11; j_gene: TRBJ1-1; v_gene: TRBV12-3/TRBV12-4; d_gene: .; abundance: few; CDR3aa: CASSLGTVAFF; CDR3nt: TGTGCCAGCAGTTTAGGGACCGTCGCTTTCTTT
len: 12; j_gene: TRBJ2-7; v_gene: TRBV12-3/TRBV12-4; d_gene: .; abundance: .; CDR3aa: CAGGHGPGEQYF; CDR3nt: TGTGCCGGGGGGCACGGGCCGGGCGAGCAGTACTTC
len: 15; j_gene: TRBJ2-1; v_gene: TRBV29-1; d_gene: .; abundance: many; CDR3aa: CSVDEGGLTVNEQFF; CDR3nt: TGCAGCGTTGATGAGGGTGGATTAACAGTCAATGAGCAGTTCTTC
len: 17; j_gene: TRBJ2-7; v_gene: TRBV7-2; d_gene: .; abundance: .; CDR3aa: CASSFPLRGTLTYEQYF; CDR3nt: TGTGCCAGCAGCTTCCCGCTCCGGGGGACACTGACCTACGAGCAGTACTTC
len: 14; j_gene: TRBJ2-7; v_gene: TRBV20-1; d_gene: TRBD1; abundance: .; CDR3aa: CSARSGTGADEQYF; CDR3nt: TGCAGTGCTAGGTCCGGGACAGGGGCCGACGAGCAGTACTTC
len: 15; j_gene: TRBJ2-7; v_gene: TRBV11-2; d_gene: TRBD2; abundance: few; CDR3aa: CASSSSSGGPYEQYF; CDR3nt: TGTGCCAGCAGCTCCTCTAGCGGGGGGCCCTACGAGCAGTACTTC
len: 16; j_gene: TRBJ2-5; v_gene: TRBV7-2; d_gene: .; abundance: few; CDR3aa: CASSLALPGTQETQYF; CDR3nt: TGTGCCAGCAGCTTAGCCTTACCGGGAACTCAAGAGACCCAGTACTTC
len: 14; j_gene: TRBJ1-1; v_gene: TRBV7-9; d_gene: .; abundance: few; CDR3aa: CASSQWQGLTEAFF; CDR3nt: TGTGCCAGCAGCCAGTGGCAGGGGTTGACTGAAGCTTTCTTT
len: 16; j_gene: TRBJ1-4; v_gene: TRBV6-5; d_gene: .; abundance: few; CDR3aa: CASSSRGERFNEKLFF; CDR3nt: TGTGCCAGCAGTTCTAGGGGAGAAAGATTTAATGAAAAACTGTTTTTT
len: 15; j_gene: TRBJ1-1; v_gene: TRBV5-1; d_gene: .; abundance: .; CDR3aa: CASRPTEFSNTEAFF; CDR3nt: TGCGCCAGCAGACCGACGGAGTTTTCGAACACTGAAGCTTTCTTT
len: 13; j_gene: TRBJ1-5; v_gene: TRBV4-3; d_gene: TRBD1; abundance: many; CDR3aa: CASSQDRDQPQHF; CDR3nt: TGCGCCAGCAGCCAGGACAGGGACCAGCCCCAGCATTTT
len: 15; j_gene: TRBJ2-3; v_gene: TRBV9; d_gene: TRBD2; abundance: .; CDR3aa: CASSFSGNPRDTQYF; CDR3nt: TGTGCCAGCAGCTTCAGCGGGAACCCCAGGGATACGCAGTATTTT
len: 14; j_gene: TRBJ2-2; v_gene: TRBV19; d_gene: .; abundance: .; CDR3aa: CASSIIPGAGELFF; CDR3nt: TGTGCCAGTAGTATAATCCCAGGAGCCGGGGAGCTGTTTTTT
len: 11; j_gene: TRBJ2-1; v_gene: TRBV6-6; d_gene: .; abundance: many; CDR3aa: CASSPLVEQFF; CDR3nt: TGTGCCAGCAGTCCCCTAGTAGAGCAGTTCTTC
len: 12; j_gene: TRBJ2-7; v_gene: TRBV20-1; d_gene: .; abundance: .; CDR3aa: CSARDKLYEQYF; CDR3nt: TGCAGTGCTAGAGATAAACTCTACGAGCAGTACTTC
len: 16; j_gene: TRBJ1-5; v_gene: TRBV21-1; d_gene: .; abundance: few; CDR3aa: CASSKEQRESNQPQHF; CDR3nt: TGTGCCAGCAGCAAAGAGCAGAGGGAGAGCAATCAGCCCCAGCATTTT
len: 16; j_gene: TRBJ2-2; v_gene: TRBV6-5; d_gene: TRBD2; abundance: many; CDR3aa: CASSYGLAGVTGELFF; CDR3nt: TGTGCCAGCAGTTACGGACTAGCGGGGGTTACCGGGGAGCTGTTTTTT
len: 13; j_gene: TRBJ2-3; v_gene: TRBV12-3/TRBV12-4; d_gene: .; abundance: many; CDR3aa: CASSLRNTDTQYF; CDR3nt: TGTGCCAGCAGTTTACGGAACACAGATACGCAGTATTTT
len: 14; j_gene: TRBJ2-7; v_gene: TRBV29-1; d_gene: TRBD2; abundance: many; CDR3aa: CSVAPSGISYEQYF; CDR3nt: TGCAGCGTTGCTCCTAGCGGGATATCCTACGAGCAGTACTTC
len: 16; j_gene: TRBJ1-2; v_gene: TRBV5-4; d_gene: .; abundance: .; CDR3aa: CASNLGRAEANYGYTF; CDR3nt: TGTGCCAGCAACCTAGGTAGGGCCGAAGCTAACTATGGCTACACCTTC
len: 13; j_gene: TRBJ1-1; v_gene: TRBV18; d_gene: TRBD1; abundance: .; CDR3aa: CASSPGTGIEAFF; CDR3nt: TGTGCCAGCTCACCTGGGACAGGAATTGAAGCTTTCTTT
len: 16; j_gene: TRBJ2-4; v_gene: TRBV7-2; d_gene: TRBD2; abundance: many; CDR3aa: CASSFQAGNSKNIQYF; CDR3nt: TGTGCCAGCAGCTTTCAAGCGGGAAATTCCAAAAACATTCAGTACTTC
len: 12; j_gene: TRBJ2-7; v_gene: TRBV24-1; d_gene: .; abundance: .; CDR3aa: CATSDDGLEQYF; CDR3nt: TGTGCCACCAGTGATGATGGGCTCGAGCAGTACTTC
len: 20; j_gene: TRBJ2-3; v_gene: TRBV12-3/TRBV12-4; d_gene: .; abundance: few; CDR3aa: CASIPTPQIRGRLSTDTQYF; CDR3nt: TGTGCCAGCATTCCCACCCCCCAAATCAGGGGCCGACTAAGCACAGATACGCAGTATTTT
len: 12; j_gene: TRBJ2-7; v_gene: TRBV12-3/TRBV12-4; d_gene: .; abundance: many; CDR3aa: CASSLRLSEQYF; CDR3nt: TGTGCCAGCAGTCTGAGACTTAGCGAGCAGTACTTC
len: 13; j_gene: TRBJ2-1; v_gene: TRBV24-1; d_gene: .; abundance: many; CDR3aa: CATSDSGSNEQFF; CDR3nt: TGTGCCACCAGTGATTCTGGGTCCAATGAGCAGTTCTTC
len: 20; j_gene: TRBJ2-3; v_gene: TRBV11-2; d_gene: TRBD2; abundance: few; CDR3aa: CASSLVRTSGEPGGTDTQYF; CDR3nt: TGTGCCAGCAGCTTAGTCAGGACTAGCGGGGAACCCGGGGGCACAGATACGCAGTATTTT
len: 15; j_gene: TRBJ2-3; v_gene: TRBV7-2; d_gene: TRBD2; abundance: once; CDR3aa: CASSWDSGSRGTQYF; CDR3nt: TGTGCCAGCAGCTGGGATAGCGGGAGTAGAGGAACGCAGTATTTT
len: 13; j_gene: TRBJ2-3; v_gene: TRBV5-1; d_gene: .; abundance: .; CDR3aa: CASQLGETDTQYF; CDR3nt: TGCGCCAGCCAGCTGGGGGAAACAGATACGCAGTATTTT